This entry lists 24 T cell receptor beta chains sequenced from one sample in a study of radiotherapy plus CTLA-4 blockade in lung cancer. Method: immunoSEQ multiplex PCR; TCRdb's copy keeps in-frame clones and lacks some. Of 62,000 or so clones detected, around 80% appear once; the ten largest clones hold roughly a tenth. The source was peripheral blood, collected from a patient treated with radiotherapy plus ipilimumab. The receptors stem from a human donor with non-small cell lung cancer who had a complete response to radiotherapy plus ipilimumab.

This clone was detected only a few times. The chain has TRBV4-1 and TRBJ1-1, with TRBD1 identical over 7 bases. CDR3 length equals 19 residues. V lost 0 bases and J lost 5; bases outside the gene matches: 18. Germline assignment: CDR1 MGHRA and CDR2 YSYEKL. CDR3 sequence: CASSQERGRTGERGTEAFF. The CDR3 bases are TGCGCCAGCAGCCAAGAGAGGGGTAGGACAGGTGAGCGGGGAACTGAAGCTTTCTTT.

In this sample, this clone turned up a few times. The chain recombines TRBV4-3 with TRBJ2-6; maybe TRBD1 (5 bases). This CDR3 region has 15 residues. Germline V CDR1 and CDR2: LGHNA, YSLEER. The V end lost 5 bases, the J end lost 4 bases, and 12 bases lay between the germline ends. The CDR3 nucleotides are TGCGCCAGCAGCAAAGCAGGGTCCGGGGCCAACGTCCTGACTTTC. Encoded protein: CASSKAGSGANVLTF.

This sequence joins TRBV11-2 and TRBJ1-1; D is possibly TRBD1 (5 bases). Germline lookup yields CDR1 SGHAT and CDR2 FQNNGV. The germline V and J ends were trimmed by 7 bases and 1 base, with 10 bases remaining between them. CDR3 length equals 13 residues. The CDR3 region is CASMKQGNTEAFF. Written as DNA, the CDR3 is TGTGCCAGCATGAAGCAGGGGAACACTGAAGCTTTCTTT.

This clone was counted between two and nine times. The V call is TRBV27, the J call TRBJ2-2; D is uncertain. The CDR3 spans 14 residues. V lost 5 bases and J 3 bases, leaving 10 bases between the germline ends. In germline, CDR1 is MNHEY, CDR2 SMNVEV (reference sequence). This CDR3 reads CASSAYTDTGELFF. CDR3 bases: TGTGCCAGCAGTGCGTACACCGACACCGGGGAGCTGTTTTTT.

For this clone: The junction and the germline gene differ at one end; a read error may be behind it. This sequence joins TRBV15 and TRBJ2-5; 9 bases map to TRBD1. Germline CDR1 and CDR2: LNHNV and YYDKDF (reference sequence). The CDR3 contains 13 residues. The CDR3 loop is CATSPEKTGQGDF. Written as DNA, the CDR3 is TGTGCCACCAGCCCAGAAAAAACGGGACAGGGAGACTTC.

The V call is TRBV5-1, the J call TRBJ2-4; the D call may be TRBD1 or TRBD2 (6 bases each). Germline values: CDR1 SGHRS, CDR2 YFSETQ. Trimming shortened V by 0 bases and J by 5 bases, and 12 bases separated the two germline ends. The CDR3 is made up of 15 amino acids. For the CDR3, the DNA is TGCGCCAGCAGCTTGGATGGGGGGCCCCAAAACATTCAGTACTTC. This sequence encodes CASSLDGGPQNIQYF.

In its sample, this clone was seen a few times. This specimen includes other DNA sequences encoding the same CDR3. The V and J genes are TRBV11-3 and TRBJ2-2; D is possibly TRBD1 or TRBD2 (5 bases each). Germline CDR1 and CDR2: SGHNT and YENEEA. There are 15 residues in the CDR3. V lost 0 bases and J 2 bases, leaving 7 bases between the germline ends. The CDR3 bases are TGTGCCAGCAGCTTAGATCGGGGCAACACCGGGGAGCTGTTTTTT. It codes for CASSLDRGNTGELFF.

V gene TRBV5-6 combines with J gene TRBJ2-5; weak D call: TRBD2 (6 bases). V lost 0 bases to trimming and J lost 5 bases, with 17 bases between them. The CDR3 contains 16 residues. Looked up from germline, CDR1 is SGHDT and CDR2 is YYEEEE. CDR3 loop: CASSLGSGDFGETQYF. The DNA for the CDR3 is TGTGCCAGCAGCTTGGGGTCCGGGGACTTTGGGGAGACCCAGTACTTC.

The rearrangement uses TRBV25-1 and TRBJ2-2; D is ambiguous. In germline, CDR1 is MGHDK, CDR2 SYGVNS. CDR3 size: 16 residues. Trimming removed 2 bases at V and 0 bases at J, with 10 bases between. The CDR3 nucleotides read TGTGCCAGCAGTGAAGCCGGGCGTACGAACACCGGGGAGCTGTTTTTT. Protein: CASSEAGRTNTGELFF.

The V call is TRBV29-1, the J call TRBJ1-4, with D tentatively TRBD1 (5 bases). The CDR3 loop spans 13 amino acids. The V end lost 3 bases, the J end lost 7 bases, and 12 bases lay between the germline ends. Per the germline V gene, CDR1 is SQVTM and CDR2 is ANQGSEA. CDR3 amino acids: CSVEGPAGEKLFF. CDR3 bases: TGCAGCGTTGAGGGACCTGCCGGTGAAAAACTGTTTTTT.

V usage is TRBV2 and J usage is TRBJ2-6; the D is unclear. V shed 10 bases and J shed 0 bases, with 4 bases lying between them. CDR1 is SNHLY and CDR2 is FYNNEI in the germline V gene. This CDR3 spans 12 amino acids. CDR3 nucleotides: TGTGCCACCCACTCTGGGGCCAACGTCCTGACTTTC. Translation: CATHSGANVLTF.

This clone was seen only a few times. The CDR3 protein is CSARQGETQYF. DNA for the CDR3: TGCAGTGCTCGACAGGGAGAGACCCAGTACTTC. The genes are TRBV20-1 and TRBJ2-5; 7 nucleotides match TRBD1. Germline V gives CDR1 DFQATT, CDR2 SNEGSKA (reference sequence). Trimming cost V 5 bases and J 4 bases; bases outside gene matches: 1. The CDR3 contains 11 residues.

The rearrangement uses TRBV2 and TRBJ2-7; 8 bases are shared with TRBD1. V was pared by 6 bases and J by 5 bases, with 6 bases of the junction left unmatched. CDR1 is SNHLY and CDR2 is FYNNEI in the germline V gene. The CDR3 is 13 amino acids. As DNA, the CDR3 is TGTGCCAGCAGCGGACAGGGAGGCGACGAGCAGTACGTC. Translation: CASSGQGGDEQYV.

This clone was counted only a few times. This chain connects TRBV4-3 to TRBJ2-1, with D possibly TRBD1 on 5 matching bases. The germline V and J ends were trimmed by 0 bases and 2 bases, with 11 bases remaining between them. The V gene's germline CDR1 is LGHNA and CDR2 YSLEER. The CDR3 consists of 16 residues. The CDR3 sequence is CASSQDGAVPYNEQFF. CDR3 nucleotide sequence: TGCGCCAGCAGCCAAGATGGGGCCGTACCCTACAATGAGCAGTTCTTC.

The rearrangement links TRBV27 to TRBJ1-2; TRBD1 matches at 9 bases. CDR3 length: 15 residues. Germline loops: CDR1 MNHEY, CDR2 SMNVEV (reference sequence). V gave up 8 bases and J gave up 0 bases; unmatched junction bases: 7. The CDR3 protein is CASLPRDRANYGYTF. The CDR3 DNA reads TGTGCCAGCCTACCTCGGGACAGGGCTAACTATGGCTACACCTTC.

The chain recombines TRBV5-4 with TRBJ2-3; the D gene could be TRBD1 or TRBD2 (5 bases each). CDR1 is SGHNT, CDR2 YYREEE, per germline (reference sequence). The V gene lost 0 bases and the J gene lost 2 bases, with 10 bases spanning the gap. The CDR3 consists of 15 residues. The CDR3 bases are TGTGCCAGCAGCTTGGTACGGGGCCACACAGATACGCAGTATTTT. This codes for CASSLVRGHTDTQYF.

The CDR3 here is CASRGLAGGPHEQYV. The DNA of the CDR3 is TGCGCCAGCAGGGGTCTAGCGGGAGGGCCACACGAGCAGTACGTC. The gene calls are TRBV10-1 and TRBJ2-7; TRBD2 matches at 12 bases. Germline CDR1 WNHNN, CDR2 SYGVQD (reference sequence). V lost 6 bases, J lost 5 bases, and 8 bases stayed unmatched. This CDR3 has 15 amino acids.

This clone was seen a few times. The chain links TRBV5-6 to TRBJ1-3; D is unresolved. Per germline, CDR1 SGHDT and CDR2 YYEEEE. The germline V and J ends were trimmed by 1 base and 1 base, with 6 bases remaining between them. The CDR3 length is 14 residues. For the CDR3, the DNA is TGTGCCAGCAGCTTGTGGCAGTCTGGAAACACCATATATTTT. This sequence encodes CASSLWQSGNTIYF.

This clone was seen only a few times. This rearrangement joins TRBV5-1 to TRBJ1-1, with a weak D call TRBD1 (6 bases). This CDR3 comprises 14 residues. The germline V gene encodes CDR1 SGHRS and CDR2 YFSETQ. Trimming took 3 bases from V and 3 from J, leaving 12 bases between them. The CDR3 sequence is CASSSLDRDTEAFF. The CDR3 region has the DNA TGCGCCAGCAGCTCCCTGGACAGAGACACTGAAGCTTTCTTT.

The rearrangement uses TRBV19 and TRBJ1-5; D not certain. V dropped 5 bases and J dropped 3 bases, with 14 bases sitting between them. This CDR3 spans 15 amino acids. Per germline, CDR1 LNHDA and CDR2 SQIVND (reference sequence). The CDR3 nucleotides are TGTGCCAGTAGTCCCCCCTACAGAGTCAATCAGCCCCAGCATTTT. The encoded protein is CASSPPYRVNQPQHF.

The chain joins TRBV4-1 to TRBJ1-2; 8 bases map to TRBD1. V dropped 1 base and J dropped 2; count of bases not matched to a gene: 6. Germline-derived CDR1 and CDR2 are MGHRA and YSYEKL. There are 16 residues in the CDR3. The CDR3 region is CASSQVQDRVNYGYTF. The DNA for the CDR3 is TGCGCCAGCAGCCAAGTCCAGGACAGGGTAAACTATGGCTACACCTTC.

J is TRBJ2-7 and V is TRBV12-5, with TRBD1 matching over 7 bases. The CDR3 length is 13 residues. In germline, CDR1 is LGHNT, CDR2 FRNRAP. The trim removed 1 base at V and 3 bases at J, leaving 0 bases unmatched. CDR3 coding DNA: TGTGCTAGTGGTTTGGACAGGGGCTACGAGCAGTACTTC. Amino acids: CASGLDRGYEQYF.

This rearrangement joins TRBV5-1 to TRBJ2-5, with D possibly TRBD1 on 5 matching bases. Deletions cut 4 bases from V and 1 base from J, with 11 bases between. The CDR3 contains 14 residues. CDR1 is SGHRS and CDR2 is YFSETQ in the germline V gene. The CDR3, as DNA: TGCGCCAGCAGCCGATGGACACCCCAAGAGACCCAGTACTTC. This encodes CASSRWTPQETQYF.

V is TRBV6-1 and J is TRBJ2-7; D gene uncertain. The germline CDR1 and CDR2 sequences are MNHNS and SASEGT. With 0 bases removed from V and 4 bases from J, the gap between germline ends came to 4 bases. This CDR3 is 12 amino acids long. CDR3 sequence reads: CASSEAGYEQYF. As DNA, the CDR3 is TGTGCCAGCAGTGAAGCGGGGTACGAGCAGTACTTC.